A single sample gave rise to the 22 T cell receptor beta chains below, sequenced in a study of monozygotic twins with inflammatory bowel disease. Using the 5' RACE reads, TCRdb records one entry per CDR3 protein without DNA. The sample includes approximately 400,000 distinct CDR3 sequences. The specimen was blood. The origin of the receptors is a human donor with ulcerative colitis or Crohn's disease, or a healthy co-twin of an affected twin (not recorded which).

The chain uses TRBV7-2 and TRBJ2-1; the D call of TRBD2 rests on TCRdb alone, since no DNA is present to check it. This CDR3 contains 15 residues. Per germline, CDR1 SGHTA and CDR2 FQGNSA. The CDR3: CATTGGASGDNEQFF.

The chain recombines TRBV24-1 with TRBJ1-5. This CDR3 spans 11 amino acids. CDR1 KGHDR and CDR2 SFDVKD come from the germline V gene. CDR3 region: CAIGTPHDQHF.

This chain uses TRBV7-3 with TRBJ2-3; without DNA, the TCRdb call of TRBD1 cannot be checked. The CDR3 loop spans 15 amino acids. Germline loops: CDR1 SGHTA, CDR2 FQGTGA. This CDR3 is CASSLGDRSTDTQYF.

The J gene is TRBJ1-5, the V gene TRBV7-2. CDR3 length equals 14 residues. Germline CDR1 is SGHTA and CDR2 is FQGNSA. Here the CDR3 reads CASSWGVSNQPQHF.

CDR3 sequence reads: CASSLFVEISYTF. The J gene is TRBJ1-2, the V gene TRBV7-2. The CDR3 loop spans 13 amino acids. Germline values: CDR1 SGHTA, CDR2 FQGNSA. The entire variable domain, with the rest obtained from reference TRBV7-2 and TRBJ1-2, is as follows: GAGVSQSPSNKVTEKGKDVELRCDPISGHTALYWYRQSLGQGLEFLIYFQGNSAPDKSGLPSDRFSAERTGGSVSTLTIQRTQQEDSAVYLCASSLFVEISYTFGSGTRLTVV.

J is TRBJ1-2 and V is TRBV5-1; absent DNA, TCRdb's TRBD1 call cannot be checked. The CDR3 is 17 residues long. Germline lookup yields CDR1 SGHRS and CDR2 YFSETQ. The CDR3 region is CASSPNGRAQDVSGYTF.

The V and J genes are TRBV24-1 and TRBJ2-5; TCRdb proposes TRBD1, but this gene call is untestable without DNA. The CDR3 loop spans 16 amino acids. The germline gives CDR1 KGHDR, CDR2 SFDVKD. CDR3 residues: CATSDYDWDRGETQYF.

The gene calls are TRBV20-1 and TRBJ1-6; TCRdb's assignment of TRBD1 cannot be checked, as there is no DNA. Looked up from germline, CDR1 is DFQATT and CDR2 is SNEGSKA (reference sequence). The CDR3 length is 15 residues. The CDR3 spells CSARQHRDRPSPLHF.

This sequence joins TRBV6-2 or TRBV6-3 and TRBJ2-7. Germline CDR1 MNHEY, CDR2 SVGEGT. The CDR3 extends over 11 amino acids. The CDR3 is CASSQSNEQYF.

V usage is TRBV27 and J usage is TRBJ2-4; no DNA is available, so the TRBD1 call from TCRdb remains unchecked. The CDR3 totals 14 residues. The V gene's germline CDR1 is MNHEY and CDR2 SMNVEV (reference sequence). The CDR3 here is CASSFTPGVNIQYF.

The rearrangement uses TRBV29-1 and TRBJ1-2; TCRdb indicates TRBD1, and absent DNA this call remains unverified. There are 15 residues in the CDR3. The germline V gene has CDR1 SQVTM and CDR2 ANQGSEA. The CDR3 sequence: CSVEVRSQGGNGYTF.

The chain is built from TRBV11-2 and TRBJ2-2. In germline, CDR1 is SGHAT, CDR2 FQNNGV. This CDR3 has 15 amino acids. CDR3 amino acids: CASSISGVRSGELFF.

The V call is TRBV11-3, the J call TRBJ2-1. Germline-derived CDR1 and CDR2 are SGHNT and YENEEA. This CDR3 is 13 amino acids long. CDR3 residues: CASSFDLANEQFF. Filled out from reference TRBV11-3 and TRBJ2-1, the complete variable domain reads EAGVVQSPRYKIIEKKQPVAFWCNPISGHNTLYWYLQNLGQGPELLIRYENEEAVDDSQLPKDRFSAERLKGVDSTLKIQPAELGDSAVYLCASSFDLANEQFFGPGTRLTVL.

The rearrangement uses TRBV18 and TRBJ1-5. CDR1 is KGHSH, CDR2 LQKENI, per germline. The CDR3 runs 14 residues. CDR3 sequence: CASSTRQLNQPQHF.

The rearrangement joins TRBV5-1 to TRBJ1-4; the TCRdb call, TRBD1, lacks DNA for checking. This CDR3 region has 14 residues. CDR1 SGHRS and CDR2 YFSETQ come from the germline V gene. The CDR3 is CASSGGLGDEKLFF.

The chain links TRBV19 to TRBJ2-5; TCRdb's D gene call, TRBD2, goes unchecked for lack of DNA. The CDR3 has 13 amino acids. CDR1 and CDR2 (germline): LNHDA, SQIVND (reference sequence). Here the CDR3 reads CASSGGGTETQYF.

This sequence joins TRBV7-9 and TRBJ2-5; TCRdb's D gene call, TRBD2, goes unchecked for lack of DNA. CDR3 size: 14 residues. Germline values: CDR1 SEHNR, CDR2 FQNEAQ (reference sequence). The CDR3 sequence is CASSFSAVLETQYF.

V and J are TRBV20-1 and TRBJ2-3; TCRdb picks TRBD1, but there is no DNA to check that call. CDR1 is DFQATT and CDR2 is SNEGSKA in the germline V gene (reference sequence). This CDR3 has 12 amino acids. CDR3 amino acids: CSASGGPDTQYF.

This chain links TRBV20-1 with TRBJ1-1; as DNA is missing, the TRBD1 call by TCRdb cannot be tested. Germline V gives CDR1 DFQATT, CDR2 SNEGSKA (reference sequence). The CDR3 consists of 14 residues. CDR3 loop: CSASSRGVNTEAFF.

The gene calls are TRBV7-9 and TRBJ2-7. Germline lookup yields CDR1 SEHNR and CDR2 FQNEAQ (reference sequence). The CDR3 runs to 14 residues. The CDR3 reads CASSWSGRSYEQYF. The variable domain in full, with the rest retrieved from reference TRBV7-9 and TRBJ2-7, is DTGVSQNPRHKITKRGQNVTFRCDPISEHNRLYWYRQTLGQGPEFLTYFQNEAQLEKSRLLSDRFSAERPKGSFSTLEIQRTEQGDSAMYLCASSWSGRSYEQYFGPGTRLTVT.

The chain is built from TRBV5-1 and TRBJ1-5. The CDR3 is 13 residues long. Per the germline V gene, CDR1 is SGHRS and CDR2 is YFSETQ. This chain's CDR3 is CASSLEANSPQHF.

J is TRBJ1-5 and V is TRBV7-2; TCRdb gives TRBD1 as the D gene, but with no DNA this cannot be confirmed. This CDR3 is built from 13 residues. The V gene's germline CDR1 is SGHTA and CDR2 FQGNSA. The chain's CDR3 is CASSGDRGQPQHF.